This T cell receptor (beta chain) was recovered during a study of blood T cell repertoires in COVID-19. The V end was cut by 0 bases, the J end by 5 bases, with 11 bases between. The CDR3 sequence is 15 residues long. The germline CDR1 and CDR2 sequences are SGDLS and YYNGEE. Only in-frame clones appear in the TCRdb table, and some are missing; sequencing was by immunoSEQ multiplex PCR. The table has more than 90,000 clones, 86% seen once. The receptor was isolated from a man aged 40-55 years with acute or convalescent COVID-19. The chain links TRBV9 to TRBJ1-4; no definite D call. Material for sequencing was peripheral blood. The CDR3 DNA is TGTGCCAGCAGCGTAGCGGACGGGAGGAATGAAAAACTGTTTTTT. It encodes CASSVADGRNEKLFF.